This TCR beta chain was captured in a study of human T cells and chemical hapten exposure. Overall study context: Read at 6 days, the patch tests placed 0.01% DPC on the upper back.

Trimming cost V 4 bases and J 2 bases, with 12 bases left between them. Germline V gene lookup returns CDR1 SGHRS and CDR2 YFSETQ. The CDR3 totals 14 residues. Time point meaning: pre-sensitization, week 0. Treatment of the sample: therapeutic diphenylcyclopropenone sensitization with weekly scalp DPC. Total RNA was isolated from whole blood that had not been fractionated. Using its own MiXCR run on the RACE reads, TCRdb lists one record per CDR3 protein. The sample records around 300,000 distinct CDR3 sequences, 5.5% being singletons. Sequencing used whole blood, obtained in connection with sensitization to the hapten diphenylcyclopropenone (DPC). The clonotype comes from a woman under 30 with alopecia areata. Some clones in this sample may be carry-over from other donors' samples. This chain links TRBV5-1 with TRBJ2-5; no reliable D call. The CDR3 DNA is TGCGCCAGCAGCCCCCTCGCAACGCAAGAGACCCAGTACTTC. Its translation: CASSPLATQETQYF.